Below, 9 T cell receptor beta chains from the same sample are listed, as sequenced in a study of OX40 agonist ivuxolimab in advanced cancers. Assay used: immunoSEQ multiplex PCR; TCRdb lists only in-frame clones, some missing. Among over 50,000 clones listed, about 85% were seen once. This specimen consisted of CD4+ or CD8+ T cells sorted from blood, obtained in a trial of the OX40 agonist ivuxolimab. These receptors all come from an adult with an advanced solid tumor such as melanoma, head and neck, liver or kidney cancer.

The chain is built from TRBV6-1 and TRBJ2-5; TRBD1 matches at 7 bases. CDR3 length: 15 residues. Germline CDR1 and CDR2: MNHNS and SASEGT. With 2 bases clipped from V and 1 base from J, the junction kept 4 bases outside the gene matches. The CDR3 DNA reads as TGTGCCAGCAGTGAAATGGGACAGACCCAAGAGACCCAGTACTTC. Translation: CASSEMGQTQETQYF.

This chain links TRBV27 with TRBJ2-5; either TRBD1 or TRBD2 may supply D (5 bases each). V was cut by 4 bases and J by 5 bases, with 11 bases left in between. Germline CDR1 MNHEY, CDR2 SMNVEV (reference sequence). The CDR3 length is 13 residues. This chain's CDR3 is CASSYRGLETQYF. CDR3 nucleotide sequence: TGTGCCAGCAGTTACCGGGGCCTGGAGACCCAGTACTTC.

The chain carries TRBV7-9 and TRBJ2-2; the match to TRBD1 covers 7 bases. J lost 4 bases, V lost 6 bases, and 5 bases had no gene match. The CDR3 runs to 14 residues. Looked up from germline, CDR1 is SEHNR and CDR2 is FQNEAQ (reference sequence). This CDR3 is CASRPAGGTGELFF. CDR3 bases: TGTGCCAGCAGACCTGCAGGGGGCACCGGGGAGCTGTTTTTT.

The gene calls are TRBV18 and TRBJ2-2, with 7 bases aligning to TRBD2. The CDR3 is 16 amino acids. The germline V gene has CDR1 KGHSH and CDR2 LQKENI. V was clipped by 3 bases and J by 5 bases; unmatched bases: 9. The CDR3 here is CASSPLAGGETGELFF. The DNA for the CDR3 is TGTGCCAGCTCACCGTTAGCGGGTGGCGAGACCGGGGAGCTGTTTTTT. The full variable domain, in which reference TRBV18 and TRBJ2-2 provide the parts outside the CDR3, is NAGVMQNPRHLVRRRGQEARLRCSPMKGHSHVYWYRQLPEEGLKFMVYLQKENIIDESGMPKERFSAEFPKEGPSILRIQQVVRGDSAAYFCASSPLAGGETGELFFGEGSRLTVL.

This clone has a handful of counts. J is TRBJ2-7 and V is TRBV6-1; TRBD1 aligns across 8 bases. Germline lookup yields CDR1 MNHNS and CDR2 SASEGT. Germline trimming cut 2 bases from V and 2 bases from J; bases unmatched to any gene: 5. The CDR3 length is 15 residues. The CDR3 region is CASSEQGTGAYEQYF. The DNA of the CDR3 is TGTGCCAGCAGTGAACAGGGGACAGGAGCCTACGAGCAGTACTTC.

The CDR3 region is CAWTNSGTEAFF. The DNA for the CDR3 is TGTGCCTGGACGAATAGTGGAACTGAAGCTTTCTTT. The V and J genes are TRBV30 and TRBJ1-1; D unresolved. The CDR3 sequence is 12 residues long. Per germline, CDR1 GTSNPN and CDR2 SVGIG (reference sequence). V was clipped by 4 bases and J by 5 bases, with 11 bases between them. The full variable domain, completed using reference TRBV30 and TRBJ1-1, is SQTIHQWPATLVQPVGSPLSLECTVEGTSNPNLYWYRQAAGRGLQLLFYSVGIGQISSEVPQNLSASRPQDRQFILSSKKLLLSDSGFYLCAWTNSGTEAFFGQGTRLTVV.

The V and J genes are TRBV25-1 and TRBJ1-1, with TRBD1 matching over 8 bases. The J segment lost 0 bases and the V segment lost 3 bases, leaving 12 bases of the junction unmatched. This CDR3 spans 18 amino acids. Germline CDR1 and CDR2: MGHDK and SYGVNS. In nucleotides, the CDR3 is TGTGCCAGCAGTGATACAGGGGGGGCTAACCGGATGAACACTGAAGCTTTCTTT. Amino acid sequence: CASSDTGGANRMNTEAFF.

The CDR3 nucleotides are TGTGCCAGTAGTGTCCAGGGAACTGGAAACACCATATATTTT. Translated: CASSVQGTGNTIYF. J is TRBJ1-3 and V is TRBV19; possible D gene TRBD1, 5 bases. The CDR3 sequence is 14 residues long. Germline V gives CDR1 LNHDA, CDR2 SQIVND (reference sequence). Trimming took 5 bases from V and 2 from J, leaving 10 bases between them.

V and J are TRBV7-3 and TRBJ2-7; possibly TRBD2 for D (6 bases). This CDR3 is 13 amino acids long. Deletions cut 1 base from V and 6 bases from J, with 10 bases between. The V gene's germline CDR1 is SGHTA and CDR2 FQGTGA. The CDR3 DNA is TGTGCCAGCAGCTTAAGTGGAGGGCTCGAGCAGTACTTC. Translation gives CASSLSGGLEQYF.